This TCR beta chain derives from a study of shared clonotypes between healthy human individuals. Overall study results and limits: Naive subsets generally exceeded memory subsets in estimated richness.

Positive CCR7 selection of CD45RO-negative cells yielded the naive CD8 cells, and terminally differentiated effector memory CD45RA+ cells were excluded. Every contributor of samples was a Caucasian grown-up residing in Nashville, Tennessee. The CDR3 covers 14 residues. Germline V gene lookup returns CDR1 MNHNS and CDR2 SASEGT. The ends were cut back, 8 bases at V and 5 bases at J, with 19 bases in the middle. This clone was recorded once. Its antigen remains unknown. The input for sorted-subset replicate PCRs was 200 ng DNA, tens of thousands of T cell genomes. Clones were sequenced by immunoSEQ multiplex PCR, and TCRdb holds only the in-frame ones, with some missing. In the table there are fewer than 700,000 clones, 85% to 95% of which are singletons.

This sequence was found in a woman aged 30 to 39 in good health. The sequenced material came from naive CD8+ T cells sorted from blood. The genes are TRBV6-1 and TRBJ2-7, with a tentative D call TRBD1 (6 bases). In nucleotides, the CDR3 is TGTGCCAGCCGAGGGACACCTAGTACCGACGAGCAGTACTTC. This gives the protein CASRGTPSTDEQYF.